Sequencing of this T cell receptor beta chain was carried out in a study of cytomegalovirus exposure and HLA in healthy donors. Findings and caveats of the study: Researchers counted over 150 TCR beta chains as cytomegalovirus-associated.

All the people who gave samples were healthy bone marrow donors. Between the trimmed V and J ends, which lost 5 bases and 2 bases, there was a span of 15 bases. This CDR3 region has 15 residues. Germline-derived CDR1 and CDR2 are SGHTA and FQGNSA. With regard to this clone: What it recognizes is unknown.

60 Vbeta and 13 Jbeta primers were used in PCR. This table comes from immunoSEQ multiplex PCR, and its TCRdb copy is limited to in-frame clones, with some not included. The repertoire has 150,000 to 200,000 clones, 70% to 90% of them found once; the top ten carry 0.77%. The material sequenced was PBMCs. The chain couples TRBV7-2 to TRBJ1-1, with D unresolved. The sequence derives from a woman aged 18-35 years in good health and CMV-seronegative. For the CDR3, the DNA is TGTGCCAGCAGCGTTGTAGCTATCTTAAACACTGAAGCTTTCTTT. As protein: CASSVVAILNTEAFF.